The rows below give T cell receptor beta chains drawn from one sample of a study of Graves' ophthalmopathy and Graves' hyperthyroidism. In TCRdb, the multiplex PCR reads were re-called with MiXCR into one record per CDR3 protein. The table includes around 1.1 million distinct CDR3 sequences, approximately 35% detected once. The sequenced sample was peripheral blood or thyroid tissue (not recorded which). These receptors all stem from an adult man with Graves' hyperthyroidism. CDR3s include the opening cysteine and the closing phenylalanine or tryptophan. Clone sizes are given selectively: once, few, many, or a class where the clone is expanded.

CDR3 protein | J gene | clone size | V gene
CASPRGSGANVLTF | TRBJ2-6 | NA | TRBV6-1
CASSLLGGLDEAFF | TRBJ1-1 | NA | TRBV5-6
CSALDSAHPPLHF | TRBJ1-6 | many | TRBV20-1
CASSYRAQSNQPQHF | TRBJ1-5 | few | TRBV6-2/TRBV6-3
CASSLQGAAGANVLTF | TRBJ2-6 | many | TRBV6-5
CASSITGSEQYF | TRBJ2-7 | few | TRBV19
CASKQGAGYEQYF | TRBJ2-7 | many | TRBV5-1
CSVETGLDTEAFF | TRBJ1-1 | NA | TRBV29-1
CASSLAVEGMTGELFF | TRBJ2-2 | few | TRBV5-6
CASSYAAYSYEQYF | TRBJ2-7 | few | TRBV6-6
CATGWGGPEAFF | TRBJ1-1 | few | TRBV5-4
CSARPSGRIETQYF | TRBJ2-5 | NA | TRBV20-1
CAISESFGTPNSPLHF | TRBJ1-6 | NA | TRBV10-3
CASSVRQDQETQYF | TRBJ2-5 | once | TRBV9
CAISAPDSYYEQYF | TRBJ2-7 | NA | TRBV10-3
CASVEWTGVEETQYF | TRBJ2-5 | NA | TRBV25-1
CASSLVLLGETQYF | TRBJ2-5 | many | TRBV7-6